This T cell receptor beta chain was identified in a study of OX40 agonist ivuxolimab in advanced cancers. Looking at the study overall: Ivuxolimab was an agonistic, fully human IgG2 monoclonal antibody directed against OX40 (CD134), a costimulatory receptor. In the dose-escalation cohort, more than 80% of patients were male, and the mean age was 60 years with a range of roughly 23 to 79. The purpose of peripheral TCRbeta sequencing was to test whether ivuxolimab changed TCR sequence diversity and led to clonal T-cell expansion. The paper reports the monotherapy dose-escalation portion (N ≈ 50 patients) of the phase I ivuxolimab trial. Partial responses were achieved by three dose-escalation patients, of whom one had hepatocellular carcinoma and two had cutaneous melanoma. Patients were allowed to have had prior anti-PD-1, anti-PD-L1 or anti-CTLA-4 therapy, and more than 30% of the dose-escalation patients had previously received checkpoint inhibitors. Of the 50 to 55 patients in dose escalation, some 19 had hepatocellular carcinoma, some 15 had melanoma, 9 had renal cell carcinoma and 9 had head and neck cancer. Intravenous ivuxolimab was administered to patients every 2 weeks at six dose levels: 0.01, 0.1, 0.3, 1.5, 3 and 10 mg/kg.

To sequence the TCRbeta CDR3 region, genomic DNA was isolated from the sorted cells. The immunoSEQ Assay was used to sequence the TCRbeta CDR3 regions. TCRdb retrieved this table from immuneACCESS and kept in-frame rearrangements only. Not all clones are present; in checked studies, unresolved V genes account for under half, and no reason is known for the remainder. Recorded for this sample are 20,000 to 25,000 clones; around 86% of them occurred a single time. The ten largest clones represent less than 25% of the sample. The CDR3 contains 11 residues, cysteine and phenylalanine counted. This entry keeps only the CDR3 DNA: 33 bases, framed from base 1. Trimming takes 6 bases from V and 4 bases from J, and the germline ends sit 4 bases apart. CDR1 and CDR2, looked up from the germline V gene, are MDHEN and SYDVKM. The trial excluded patients who had a history of autoimmune disease or were on systemic immunosuppression. In every dose cohort, peripheral blood was drawn for TCR sequencing at baseline, cycle 4 day 1, and cycle 7 day 1. The samples were drawn from a first-in-human, open-label, multicenter phase I dose-escalation trial of ivuxolimab. The trial enrolled adults with locally advanced or metastatic head and neck squamous cell, hepatocellular, melanoma or renal cell carcinoma. CD4+ and CD8+ T cells were sorted separately from peripheral blood before TCR sequencing.

Study-wide conclusions, independent of this receptor: Low levels of normalized T-cell clonal expansion were also seen in some patients who did not respond. Partial responders in the 0.1-3.0 mg/kg groups had among the lowest normalized peripheral clonal expansion, especially among CD8+ T cells. At doses from 0.1 to 3.0 mg/kg, clonal expansion was seen in both CD4+ and CD8+ blood T cells between baseline and week 6. After ivuxolimab, expanded clones were on average more numerous among CD8+ T cells than among CD4+ T cells. Which antigens the clonally expanded peripheral T cells were specific for was not determined.

Comments on this clone: What antigen it recognizes has not been identified. Per-base qualities were not stored, and no clone one base away is much larger.

This specimen was CD4+ or CD8+ T cells sorted from blood, taken in a trial of the OX40 agonist ivuxolimab. The chain couples TRBV28 to TRBJ2-1, with an unclear D gene assignment. The receptor comes from an adult with an advanced solid tumor such as melanoma, head and neck, liver or kidney cancer. The DNA sequence reads TGTGCCAGCAGAACTTACAATGAGCAGTTCTTC. The translation is CASRTYNEQFF. Reference TRBV28 and TRBJ2-1 genes cover what lies past the CDR3, so the full variable domain is DVKVTQSSRYLVKRTGEKVFLECVQDMDHENMFWYRQDPGLGLRLIYFSYDVKMKEKGDIPEGYSVSREKKERFSLILESASTNQTSMYLCASRTYNEQFFGPGTRLTVL.